This TCR beta chain appears in the sequencing data of a study of T cell clones after liver transplantation (dated by TCRdb to between 2018 and 2021). Looking at the study overall: Samples were obtained from ITN030ST, a randomized trial in which withdrawal of immunosuppression was attempted within 2 years of liver transplantation. Donor-reactive T cell clones were identified using TCRbeta sequencing after a pre-transplant mixed lymphocyte reaction and were then followed in post-transplant blood. Third party-reactive TCRbeta sequences were also identified from pre-transplant MLRs to serve as an antigen-independent comparator for donor-reactive sequences. Of the eight recipients, a few were HCV-positive, while the remaining recipients had been transplanted for non-autoimmune, non-viral indications. Subjects received no induction therapy and standard immunosuppression until randomization at 12-24 months post-transplant. Tolerance meant complete immunosuppression withdrawal for at least one year without liver enzymes rising beyond twice the upper limit of normal. Blood samples were collected pre-transplant, pre-randomization before withdrawal, and post-randomization after either full withdrawal or failed withdrawal. The studied cohort comprised 8 liver transplant recipients, 3 classified as tolerant and 5 as non-tolerant.

Thawed unstimulated PBMCs were stained for CD3, CD4 and CD8 and FACS-sorted into CD3+CD4+ and CD3+CD8+ populations. Each of the 8 studied subjects was randomized to immunosuppression withdrawal. The Qiagen DNeasy Blood and Tissue Kit was used to isolate genomic DNA. Sequences MNHEY (CDR1) and SVGAGI (CDR2) are obtained from the germline V gene. The V end gives up 8 bases and the J end 5 bases, leaving 12 bases in the junction not matched to a gene. The CDR3, cysteine through phenylalanine, is 14 amino acids long. The entry retains the CDR3 DNA only, 42 bases that are in frame from base 1. High-throughput TCRbeta CDR3 sequencing of frozen genomic DNA was performed by immunoSEQ, including PCR amplification, mapping, bias correction and internal controls. The paper's processing steps were these. Only productive rearrangements were retained, and each unique TCRbeta sequence was defined by its CDR3 nucleotide sequence together with its V and J gene. Donor-reactive sequences required at least 5-fold expansion in CFSE-low cells versus unstimulated pre-transplant cells and at least 0.01% frequency. Minimum frequency thresholds were set for each subject on the basis of the unstimulated sample with the lowest template count, so that a detection power of at least 90% was ensured. Jensen-Shannon divergence between the top 1000 TCRbeta sequences post- versus pre-transplant served as the measure of repertoire turnover. Changes in detection of donor-reactive sequences were tested with two-sided Fisher's exact tests. This immuneACCESS table, as held by TCRdb, lists in-frame sequences with V and J called but not all clones. Of the missing ones, under half trace to an unresolved V gene in checked studies; the others have no known cause. Clone size and V and J calls were adopted from that table, with D and trimming inferred from the DNA. This sample holds 85,000 to 110,000 clones; roughly 80% were observed only once. The top ten clones comprise roughly 3.1% of the sample.

What the authors observed across the whole study: Because allograft tissue specimens were not available, migration of donor-reactive T cells into the graft, rather than deletion, may have occurred. In most of the 8 subjects, regardless of tolerance or HCV status, circulating donor-reactive CD4 TCRbeta sequences dropped significantly post-transplant. Because of small, heterogeneous patient numbers and non-standardized post-transplant time points, the conclusions were only preliminary. The decline in donor-reactive sequences exceeded the decline in third party-reactive sequences, suggesting partial antigen-specific deletion that was unrelated to withdrawal success. After accounting for repertoire turnover, donor-reactive detection was significantly reduced in 7 of 8 subjects for CD4 and 8 of 8 for CD8. Low numbers of available donor cells limited the measurable donor-reactive repertoire in two subjects.

Comments on this clone: This clone's antigen is unknown. There are no base qualities to consult, and no much larger clone falls within one base.

This sequence was found in a human patient who received a liver transplant. Following a transplant, a fraction of the T cells may be traceable to the graft donor. This sequence uses TRBV6-5 and TRBJ2-7; 7 bases in the junction line up with TRBD1. Sequencing was performed on CD4+ T cells from blood, taken 45 to 50 months after liver transplant. The CDR3 is CASLKPGGINEQYF. At the DNA level, the sequence is TGTGCCAGCCTCAAGCCAGGGGGAATTAACGAGCAGTACTTC.